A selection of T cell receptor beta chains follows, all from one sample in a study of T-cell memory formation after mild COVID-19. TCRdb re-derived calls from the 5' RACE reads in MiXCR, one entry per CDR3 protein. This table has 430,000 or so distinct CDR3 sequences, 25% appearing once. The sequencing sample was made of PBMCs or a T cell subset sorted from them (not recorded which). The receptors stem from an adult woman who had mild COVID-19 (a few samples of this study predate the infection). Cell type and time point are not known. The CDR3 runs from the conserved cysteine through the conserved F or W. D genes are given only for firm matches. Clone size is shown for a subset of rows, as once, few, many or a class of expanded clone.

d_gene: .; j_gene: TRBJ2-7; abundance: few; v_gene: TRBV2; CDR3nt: TGTGCCAGCAGTGAGCATCCGGCAGGGGTGGCCTACGAGCAGTACTTC; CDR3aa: CASSEHPAGVAYEQYF
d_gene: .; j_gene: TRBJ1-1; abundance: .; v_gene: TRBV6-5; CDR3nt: TGTGCCAGCAGCCAACAGGGTAAAGCTTTCTTT; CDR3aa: CASSQQGKAFF
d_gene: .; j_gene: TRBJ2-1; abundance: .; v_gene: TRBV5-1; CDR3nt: TGCGCCAGCAGCTCTGGCACCTCGAGCTCCTACAATGAGCAGTTCTTC; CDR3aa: CASSSGTSSSYNEQFF
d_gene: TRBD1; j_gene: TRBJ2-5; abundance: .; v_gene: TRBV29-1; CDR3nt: TGCAGCGTTGAGGTTGACAGGGGTAAGACCCAGTACTTC; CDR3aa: CSVEVDRGKTQYF
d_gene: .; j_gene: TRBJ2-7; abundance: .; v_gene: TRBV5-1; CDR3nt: TGCGCCAGCAGCCAGGACTTGAAATACGATGAGCAGTACTTC; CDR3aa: CASSQDLKYDEQYF
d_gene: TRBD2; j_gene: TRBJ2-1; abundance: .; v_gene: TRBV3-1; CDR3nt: TGTGCCAGCAGTGCCGGGACTAGCGGTAACAATGAGCAGTTCTTC; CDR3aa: CASSAGTSGNNEQFF
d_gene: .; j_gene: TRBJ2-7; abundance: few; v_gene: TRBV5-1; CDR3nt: TGCGCCAGCAGCTTCGACAGCACCTACGAGCAGTACTTC; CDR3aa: CASSFDSTYEQYF
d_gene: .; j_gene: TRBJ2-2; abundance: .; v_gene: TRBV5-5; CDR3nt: TGTGCCAGCAGCTTCGACGTGGCCGGGGAGCTGTTTTTT; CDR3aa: CASSFDVAGELFF
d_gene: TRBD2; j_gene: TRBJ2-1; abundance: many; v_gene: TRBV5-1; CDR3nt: TGCGCCAGCAAAGGAGGGGAGGGGATATACAATGAGCAGTTCTTC; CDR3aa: CASKGGEGIYNEQFF
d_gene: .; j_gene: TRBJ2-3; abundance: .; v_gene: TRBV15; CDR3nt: TGTGCCACCAGCCCGGGGGGCGACGGTACGCAGTATTTT; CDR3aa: CATSPGGDGTQYF
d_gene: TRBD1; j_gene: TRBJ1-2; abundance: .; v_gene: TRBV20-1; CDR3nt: TGCAGTGCTAGAGATGGCACAGGGGAGGACTATGGCTACACCTTC; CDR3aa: CSARDGTGEDYGYTF
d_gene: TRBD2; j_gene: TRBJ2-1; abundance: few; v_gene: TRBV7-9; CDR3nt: TGTGCCAGCAGCGGGACTAGCGGGCTGGATGAGCAGTTCTTC; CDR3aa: CASSGTSGLDEQFF
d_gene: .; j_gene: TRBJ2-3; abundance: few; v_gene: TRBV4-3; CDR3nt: TGCGCCAGCAGCCAAGAGGGGACGAGTCCCACAGATACGCAGTATTTT; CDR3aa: CASSQEGTSPTDTQYF
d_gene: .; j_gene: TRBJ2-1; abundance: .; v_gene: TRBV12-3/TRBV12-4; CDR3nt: TGTGCCAGCAGTTTTGAGGCGATTAGCTCCTACAATGAGCAGTTCTTC; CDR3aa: CASSFEAISSYNEQFF
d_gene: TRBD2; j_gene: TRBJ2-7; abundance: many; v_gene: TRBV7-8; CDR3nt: TGTGCCAGCAGCTTAGTTCCGGGACTAACCTACGAGCAGTACTTC; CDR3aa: CASSLVPGLTYEQYF
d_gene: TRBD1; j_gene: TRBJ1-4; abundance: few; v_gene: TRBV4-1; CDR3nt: TGCGCCAGCAGCCAGGTCGGGACAGGGATTGAAAAACTGTTTTTT; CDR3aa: CASSQVGTGIEKLFF
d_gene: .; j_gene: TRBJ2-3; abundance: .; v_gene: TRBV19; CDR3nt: TGTGCCAGTAGTATCGTCGCAAGCACAGATACGCAGTATTTT; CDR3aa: CASSIVASTDTQYF
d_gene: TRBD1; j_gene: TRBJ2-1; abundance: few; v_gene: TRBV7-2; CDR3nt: TGTTCCAGCAGCTCCTTACAGGGGAATGAGCAGTTCTTC; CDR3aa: CSSSSLQGNEQFF
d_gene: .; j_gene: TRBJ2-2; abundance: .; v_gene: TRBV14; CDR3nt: TGTGCCAGCAGCTTCGACACTTTCACCGGGGAGCTGTTTTTT; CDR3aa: CASSFDTFTGELFF